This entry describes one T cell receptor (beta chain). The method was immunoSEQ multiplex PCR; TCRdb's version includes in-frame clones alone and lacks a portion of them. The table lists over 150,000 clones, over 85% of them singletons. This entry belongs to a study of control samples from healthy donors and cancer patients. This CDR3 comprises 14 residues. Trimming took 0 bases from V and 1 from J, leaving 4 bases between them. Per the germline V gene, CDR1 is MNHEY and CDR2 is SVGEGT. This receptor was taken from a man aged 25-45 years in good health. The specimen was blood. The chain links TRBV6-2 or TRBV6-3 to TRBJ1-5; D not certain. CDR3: CASSYSSSNQPQHF. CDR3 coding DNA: TGTGCCAGCAGTTACTCGTCGAGCAATCAGCCCCAGCATTTT.